The clone carrying this TCR beta chain was found many times. cDNA synthesis used a TRAV/TRBV-specific primer set for both chains. With a constant-region primer and a V-primer adapter, TCRs were subjected to about 20 PCR cycles of amplification. In TCRdb, the reads were re-called with MiXCR into one record per CDR3 protein. This table holds 65,000 to 95,000 distinct CDR3 sequences, roughly 17% found once. As to time point: after trial treatment. Described treatment: LDRT plus nivolumab, ipilimumab, low-dose cyclophosphamide and aspirin (RACIN trial). Donors were treated with nivolumab, ipilimumab, aspirin, and low-dose cyclophosphamide and radiotherapy. This specimen belongs to a study of low-dose radiotherapy and immunotherapy resistance in tumors. About the research overall: The fractionation for Cohort 1 was 0.5 Gy per fraction every 2 weeks, totaling 6.5 Gy. Cohort 2's total reached 13 Gy over 26 weeks, at 1 Gy per fraction every two weeks.

The sequences come from PBMCs, collected after low-dose radiotherapy plus immunotherapy. The source is a male donor with prostate cancer.

The CDR3 DNA is TGCAGCGTTGAAGCACAACAGGGTAGGACAGATACGCAGTATTTT. Amino acids: CSVEAQQGRTDTQYF. The J gene is TRBJ2-3, the V gene TRBV29-1; the D gene is possibly TRBD1 (6 bases). The V and J ends lost 1 base and 3 bases respectively, with 14 bases between them. Per germline, CDR1 SQVTM and CDR2 ANQGSEA. CDR3 length: 15 amino acids.